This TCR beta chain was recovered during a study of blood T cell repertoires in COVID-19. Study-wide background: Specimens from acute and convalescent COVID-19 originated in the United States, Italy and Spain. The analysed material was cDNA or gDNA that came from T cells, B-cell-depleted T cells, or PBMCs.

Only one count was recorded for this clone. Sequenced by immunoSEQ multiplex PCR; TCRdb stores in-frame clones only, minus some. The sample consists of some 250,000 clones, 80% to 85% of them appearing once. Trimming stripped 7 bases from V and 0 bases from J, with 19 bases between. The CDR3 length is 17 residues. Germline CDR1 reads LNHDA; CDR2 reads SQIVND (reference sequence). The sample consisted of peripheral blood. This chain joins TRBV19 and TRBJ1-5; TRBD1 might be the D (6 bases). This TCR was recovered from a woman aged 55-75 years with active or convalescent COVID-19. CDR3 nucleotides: TGTGCCAGTATGGGGGCCCGGCAGGGATATAGCAATCAGCCCCAGCATTTT. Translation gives CASMGARQGYSNQPQHF.